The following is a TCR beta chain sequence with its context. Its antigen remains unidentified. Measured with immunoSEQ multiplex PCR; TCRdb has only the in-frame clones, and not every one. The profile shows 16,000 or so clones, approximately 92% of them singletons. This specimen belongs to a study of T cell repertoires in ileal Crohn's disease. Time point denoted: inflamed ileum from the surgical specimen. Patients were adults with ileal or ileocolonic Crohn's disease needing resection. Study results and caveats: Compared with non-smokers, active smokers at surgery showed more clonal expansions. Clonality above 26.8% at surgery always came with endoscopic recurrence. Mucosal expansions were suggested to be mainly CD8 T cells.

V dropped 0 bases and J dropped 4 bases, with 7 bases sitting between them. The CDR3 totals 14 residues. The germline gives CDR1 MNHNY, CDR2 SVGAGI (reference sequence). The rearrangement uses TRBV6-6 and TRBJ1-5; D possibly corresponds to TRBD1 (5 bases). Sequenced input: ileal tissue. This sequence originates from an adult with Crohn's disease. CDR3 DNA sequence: TGTGCCAGCAGTTACTCGGGGGGGAATCAGCCCCAGCATTTT. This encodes CASSYSGGNQPQHF.